This TCR beta chain was sequenced in a study of blood T cell repertoires in COVID-19. Study-level information: The origin of the acute and convalescent COVID-19 samples was the United States, Italy and Spain.

The V segment lost 8 bases and the J segment 0 bases; nucleotides outside the gene matches: 11. There are 17 residues in the CDR3. Germline-derived CDR1 and CDR2 are SGHVS and FNYEAQ. Libraries were prepared by immunoSEQ multiplex PCR; TCRdb keeps only in-frame clonotypes and omits some of them. The sample records about 200,000 clones, roughly 75% being singletons. Specimen: peripheral blood. The receptor's source is a woman aged 70-85 years with acute or convalescent COVID-19. The chain uses TRBV7-6 and TRBJ1-3, with 9 bases matching TRBD1. The CDR3: CASGWTGEGGSGNTIYF. In DNA form, the CDR3 reads TGTGCCAGCGGATGGACAGGGGAAGGTGGCTCTGGAAACACCATATATTTT.